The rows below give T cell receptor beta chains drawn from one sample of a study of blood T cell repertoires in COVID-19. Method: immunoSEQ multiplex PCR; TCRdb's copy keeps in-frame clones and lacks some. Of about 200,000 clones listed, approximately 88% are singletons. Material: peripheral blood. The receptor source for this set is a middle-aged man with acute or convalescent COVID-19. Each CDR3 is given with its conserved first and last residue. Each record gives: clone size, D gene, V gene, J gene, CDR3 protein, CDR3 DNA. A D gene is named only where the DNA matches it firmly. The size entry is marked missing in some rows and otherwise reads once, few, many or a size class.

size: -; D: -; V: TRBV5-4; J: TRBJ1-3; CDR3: CASSNGGGINAGNTIYF; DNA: TGTGCCAGCAGCAACGGAGGAGGTATCAACGCGGGAAACACCATATATTTT
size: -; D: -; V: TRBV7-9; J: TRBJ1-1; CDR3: CASSLRGNYMNTEAFF; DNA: TGTGCCAGCAGCTTACGCGGGAATTACATGAACACTGAAGCTTTCTTT
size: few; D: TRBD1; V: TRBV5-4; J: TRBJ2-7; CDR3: CASSWGTEAYEQYF; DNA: TGTGCCAGCAGCTGGGGGACAGAAGCCTACGAGCAGTACTTC
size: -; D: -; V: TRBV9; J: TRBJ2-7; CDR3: CASSARGVSEQYF; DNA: TGTGCCAGCAGCGCCCGCGGGGTGAGCGAGCAGTACTTC
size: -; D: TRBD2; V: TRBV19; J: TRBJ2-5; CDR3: CASSISLAGAVSETQYF; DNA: TGTGCCAGTAGTATAAGCCTAGCGGGAGCCGTGTCAGAGACCCAGTACTTC
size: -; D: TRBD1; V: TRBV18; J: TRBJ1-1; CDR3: CASSPTGDAFF; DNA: TGTGCCAGCTCACCGACAGGGGATGCTTTCTTT
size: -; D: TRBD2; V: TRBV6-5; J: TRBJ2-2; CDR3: CASNKREGTTGELFF; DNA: TGTGCCAGCAACAAGCGGGAGGGTACCACCGGGGAGCTGTTTTTT
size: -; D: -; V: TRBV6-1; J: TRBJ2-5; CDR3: CASSEDQGLGQTQYF; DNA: TGTGCCAGCAGTGAGGATCAGGGGTTAGGGCAGACCCAGTACTTC
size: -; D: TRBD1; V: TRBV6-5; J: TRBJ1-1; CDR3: CASRTGQGGDTEAFF; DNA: TGTGCCAGCAGGACGGGACAGGGGGGGGACACTGAAGCTTTCTTT
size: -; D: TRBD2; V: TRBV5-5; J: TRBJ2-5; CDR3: CASSWGPRGGQETQYF; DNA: TGTGCCAGCAGCTGGGGACCCCGGGGGGGACAAGAGACCCAGTACTTC
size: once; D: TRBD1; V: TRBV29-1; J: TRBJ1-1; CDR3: CSVNRGLETEAFF; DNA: TGCAGCGTAAACAGGGGATTAGAAACTGAAGCTTTCTTT